The next 11 T cell receptor beta chains were all read from a single sample in a study of Graves' ophthalmopathy and Graves' hyperthyroidism. RNA transcripts were the template, and TCR beta CDR3 regions were amplified from them. RT-PCR was first run with HTBI primers, then multiplex PCR in a second round. TCRdb fed the multiplex PCR reads into MiXCR, producing one record per CDR3 protein. The table shows roughly 400,000 distinct CDR3 sequences, with around 17% occurring only once. The sample was peripheral blood. The receptors come from a woman younger than 30 with Graves' ophthalmopathy.

In its sample, this clonotype was seen many times. The chain links TRBV28 to TRBJ2-7; D unclear. Per germline, CDR1 MDHEN and CDR2 SYDVKM. This CDR3 spans 14 amino acids. V lost 8 bases and J 2 bases, leaving 16 bases between the germline ends. CDR3 nucleotide sequence: TGTGCCAGCTGTACCTTGTGGGGAACCTACGAGCAGTACTTC. It encodes CASCTLWGTYEQYF.

This clonotype was counted ten times or more. The junction departs from the called germline gene at one end, perhaps through a read error. The genes are TRBV7-8 and TRBJ2-2, with a possible D match to TRBD1 (5 bases). This CDR3 region has 12 residues. Germline V gene sequence: CDR1 SGHVS, CDR2 FQNEAQ. The CDR3 here is CASRLGAGELFF. CDR3 nucleotides: TGTGCCAGCAGATTAGGGGCCGGGGAGCTGTTTTTT.

This clonotype was counted many times. The rearrangement joins TRBV11-2 to TRBJ2-5; 8 bases are shared with TRBD1. CDR1 SGHAT and CDR2 FQNNGV come from the germline V gene. Trimming removed 0 bases from V and 5 bases from J; junction bases left unmatched: 5. The CDR3 length is 15 residues. CDR3 protein: CASSLEDRVSETQYF. The DNA for the CDR3 is TGTGCCAGCAGCTTAGAGGACAGGGTGTCGGAGACCCAGTACTTC. Together with reference TRBV11-2 and TRBJ2-5, the CDR3 gives the full variable domain: EAGVAQSPRYKIIEKRQSVAFWCNPISGHATLYWYQQILGQGPKLLIQFQNNGVVDDSQLPKDRFSAERLKGVDSTLKIQPAKLEDSAVYLCASSLEDRVSETQYFGPGTRLLVL.

The sample holds many counts of this clonotype. This sequence joins TRBV14 and TRBJ1-5; D gene uncertain. V lost 4 bases and J 7 bases, leaving 17 bases between the germline ends. The CDR3 has 15 residues. Germline values: CDR1 SGHDN, CDR2 FVKESK. The CDR3 DNA reads as TGTGCCAGCAGCCCATGGACCGGGATGTGGCAGCCCCAGCATTTT. Protein: CASSPWTGMWQPQHF.

This clonotype appeared many times. This chain links TRBV20-1 with TRBJ1-6, with a weak D call TRBD1 (6 bases). Germline assignment: CDR1 DFQATT and CDR2 SNEGSKA (reference sequence). Trimming left V 3 bases short and J 9 bases short, with 24 bases between. The CDR3 extends over 17 amino acids. CDR3 nucleotides: TGCAGTGCTAGGAAACTTCTCAGGGGTCGCGGGATTTCACCCCTCCACTTT. This encodes CSARKLLRGRGISPLHF.

The chain carries TRBV15 and TRBJ1-6, with 7 bases matching TRBD1. From germline, CDR1 is LNHNV and CDR2 YYDKDF (reference sequence). Losses at the gene ends were 4 bases for V and 5 bases for J; bases not matched to a gene: 11. The CDR3 consists of 17 residues. As DNA, the CDR3 is TGTGCCACCAGCACCTTAGTGGAGGGGGCTAATAATTCACCCCTCCACTTT. Its translation is CATSTLVEGANNSPLHF.

This clonotype was observed many times. The chain recombines TRBV7-2 with TRBJ2-2; 14 bases match TRBD2. CDR1 and CDR2 (germline): SGHTA, FQGNSA. Unmatched junction bases numbered 8, after V lost 5 bases and J lost 9 bases. CDR3 length: 16 amino acids. The DNA of the CDR3 is TGTGCCAGCAGCACCACGACTAGCGGGAGGGCTCGGGAGCTGTTTTTT. As protein: CASSTTTSGRARELFF.

This clonotype was counted many times. The chain has TRBV3-1 and TRBJ1-5; no clear D. V was clipped by 4 bases and J by 4 bases, with 11 bases between them. CDR1 is LGHDT, CDR2 YNNKEL, per germline (reference sequence). This CDR3 comprises 14 residues. In DNA form, the CDR3 reads TGTGCCAGCAGCCCCTCCGAGTGGAATCAGCCCCAGCATTTT. Translating gives CASSPSEWNQPQHF.

This clonotype showed up many times. The genes are TRBV20-1 and TRBJ2-7, with 8 bases matching TRBD2. There are 14 residues in the CDR3. The junction had 4 bases not matched to a gene; V was cut back by 0 bases and J by 3 bases. CDR1 is DFQATT, CDR2 SNEGSKA, per germline (reference sequence). The CDR3 loop reads CSARDREGVYEQYF. In DNA, the CDR3 is TGCAGTGCTAGAGATCGGGAGGGCGTCTACGAGCAGTACTTC.

This clonotype was seen ten or more times. V gene TRBV12-3 or TRBV12-4 combines with J gene TRBJ2-7; D remains ambiguous. Trimming took 5 bases from V and 1 from J, leaving 18 bases between them. The CDR3 is 16 residues long. In DNA, the CDR3 is TGTGCCAGCAGTCTGTACAGAAGCGCCCAGTCCTACGAGCAGTACTTC. Its translation: CASSLYRSAQSYEQYF.

This clonotype was picked up many times. This chain links TRBV12-3 or TRBV12-4 with TRBJ2-3, with unresolved D. Trimming pared 6 bases from V and 0 bases from J, leaving 1 base between. This CDR3 is 11 amino acids long. The CDR3 reads CASSSTDTQYF. CDR3 DNA sequence: TGTGCCAGCAGCAGCACAGATACGCAGTATTTT.